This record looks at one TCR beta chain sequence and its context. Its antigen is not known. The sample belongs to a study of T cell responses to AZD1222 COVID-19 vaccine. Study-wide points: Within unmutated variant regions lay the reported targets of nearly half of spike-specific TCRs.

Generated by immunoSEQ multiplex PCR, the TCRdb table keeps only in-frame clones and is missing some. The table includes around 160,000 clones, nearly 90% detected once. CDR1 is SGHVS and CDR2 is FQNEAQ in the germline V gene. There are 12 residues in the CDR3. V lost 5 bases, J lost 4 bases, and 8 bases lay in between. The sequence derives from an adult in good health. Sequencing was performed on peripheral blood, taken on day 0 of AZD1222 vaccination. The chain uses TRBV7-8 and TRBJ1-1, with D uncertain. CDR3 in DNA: TGTGCCAGCAGCCCGAGCTTCACTGAAGCTTTCTTT. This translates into CASSPSFTEAFF.